The 16 T cell receptor beta chains presented below share a single source sample, sequenced in a study of blood T cell repertoires in COVID-19. Sequencing was performed with immunoSEQ multiplex PCR; in TCRdb, only in-frame clones are kept and a portion is missing. There are around 400,000 clones in the sample; around nine tenths occur only once, and about 1.7% lies in the top ten. The specimen was PBMCs or T cells enriched from blood (not recorded which). These receptors were obtained from a woman in her thirties who had recovered from COVID-19.

V and J are TRBV15 and TRBJ2-5, with 11 bases matching TRBD2. Trimming took 1 base from V and 5 from J; bases not matched to a gene: 9. The CDR3 length is 17 residues. Germline V gene data show CDR1 as LNHNV and CDR2 as YYDKDF (reference sequence). The CDR3 spells CATSRVLLLAGEETQYF. CDR3 DNA: TGTGCCACCAGCAGAGTACTTTTACTAGCGGGAGAGGAGACCCAGTACTTC. Full variable domain (rest looked up from reference TRBV15 and TRBJ2-5): DAMVIQNPRYQVTQFGKPVTLSCSQTLNHNVMYWYQQKSSQAPKLLFHYYDKDFNNEADTPDNFQSRRPNTSFCFLDIRSPGLGDTAMYLCATSRVLLLAGEETQYFGPGTRLLVL.

The genes are TRBV30 and TRBJ1-2, with unresolved D. V lost 0 bases, J lost 8 bases, and 13 bases lay in between. CDR3 length equals 13 residues. Germline V gives CDR1 GTSNPN, CDR2 SVGIG (reference sequence). Written as DNA, the CDR3 is TGTGCCTGGAGTGTACTGATGGTTGAAGGCTACACCTTC. Translating gives CAWSVLMVEGYTF.

The chain links TRBV19 to TRBJ2-7, with 7 bases lining up with TRBD1. V shed 4 bases and J 3 bases; nucleotides not matched to a gene: 15. The CDR3 totals 17 residues. Germline V gene lookup returns CDR1 LNHDA and CDR2 SQIVND (reference sequence). The CDR3 DNA reads TGTGCCAGTAGTACCAAATCAACACAGGGGATATACTACGAGCAGTACTTC. As protein: CASSTKSTQGIYYEQYF.

The rearrangement uses TRBV5-6 and TRBJ1-1; D might be TRBD1 (5 bases). V was shortened by 4 bases and J by 11 bases, with 15 bases between the two germline ends. The germline V gene has CDR1 SGHDT and CDR2 YYEEEE. The CDR3 extends over 12 amino acids. CDR3 DNA: TGTGCCAGCAGCCCCGGTGGCAGGGCGGCTTTCTTT. Protein sequence: CASSPGGRAAFF.

This chain uses TRBV7-2 with TRBJ1-1, with D perhaps matching TRBD1 (5 bases). Trimming shortened V by 5 bases and J by 3 bases, and 13 bases separated the two germline ends. This CDR3 has 14 amino acids. From germline, CDR1 is SGHTA and CDR2 FQGNSA. In DNA, the CDR3 is TGTGCCAGCAGCCTGGGGCCTGGGGACACTGAAGCTTTCTTT. Translation: CASSLGPGDTEAFF.

This rearrangement joins TRBV19 to TRBJ1-2; D is possibly TRBD1 (6 bases). This CDR3 comprises 15 residues. Trimming left V 5 bases short and J 7 bases short, with 20 bases between. Germline CDR1 reads LNHDA; CDR2 reads SQIVND (reference sequence). The CDR3 DNA follows: TGTGCCAGTAGTCCAGGGACCGGGACACCTATTGGCTACACCTTC. This translates into CASSPGTGTPIGYTF.

The rearrangement links TRBV15 to TRBJ2-7; D is perhaps TRBD1 (5 bases). Per germline, CDR1 LNHNV and CDR2 YYDKDF (reference sequence). Trimming took off 0 bases at V and 3 bases at J, with 18 bases between the two ends. The CDR3 runs to 17 residues. CDR3 bases: TGTGCCACCAGCAGAGATTTGGGTGGCCAGGGTATCTACGAGCAGTACTTC. It is translated as CATSRDLGGQGIYEQYF.

V and J are TRBV9 and TRBJ1-3; the match to TRBD1 covers 8 bases. Germline CDR1 reads SGDLS; CDR2 reads YYNGEE. V dropped 3 bases and J dropped 2; count of bases not matched to a gene: 7. The CDR3 extends over 16 amino acids. The CDR3 sequence is CASSASRDRPGNTIYF. The CDR3 nucleotides are TGTGCCAGCAGCGCAAGCCGGGACAGGCCTGGAAACACCATATATTTT. Based on the CDR3 plus reference TRBV9 and TRBJ1-3, the full variable domain is DSGVTQTPKHLITATGQRVTLRCSPRSGDLSVYWYQQSLDQGLQFLIQYYNGEERAKGNILERFSAQQFPDLHSELNLSSLELGDSALYFCASSASRDRPGNTIYFGEGSWLTVV.

This chain links TRBV4-1 with TRBJ2-3; D gene uncertain. Germline V CDR1 and CDR2: MGHRA, YSYEKL. The CDR3 runs to 12 residues. V lost 4 bases and J lost 3, with 5 bases in between. This CDR3 reads CASSRTTDTQYF. The CDR3 coding sequence is TGCGCCAGCAGCCGAACTACAGATACGCAGTATTTT.

The chain is built from TRBV28 and TRBJ2-7; 10 nucleotides match TRBD1. The CDR3 is made up of 14 amino acids. V dropped 2 bases and J dropped 2; count of bases not matched to a gene: 0. Germline V gene sequence: CDR1 MDHEN, CDR2 SYDVKM. Here the CDR3 DNA reads TGTGCCAGCAGTTTAGGACAGGGGGCCTACGAGCAGTACTTC. This codes for CASSLGQGAYEQYF.

This sequence joins TRBV20-1 and TRBJ1-5; 9 bases map to TRBD1. V was pared by 3 bases and J by 6 bases, with 9 bases of the junction left unmatched. Germline V gives CDR1 DFQATT, CDR2 SNEGSKA (reference sequence). The CDR3 has 15 amino acids. The CDR3 region has the DNA TGCAGTGCTAGTCCGACAGGGGGAGGGAGTCAGCCCCAGCATTTT. Protein: CSASPTGGGSQPQHF.

This rearrangement joins TRBV5-1 to TRBJ2-2; 10 bases are shared with TRBD2. Germline V gene data show CDR1 as SGHRS and CDR2 as YFSETQ. The CDR3 length is 16 residues. V shed 4 bases, J shed 3 bases, and the junction held 6 bases outside the gene matches. The CDR3 sequence: CASSQKGLAYTGELFF. The CDR3 coding sequence is TGCGCCAGCAGCCAAAAGGGACTAGCGTACACCGGGGAGCTGTTTTTT.

V and J are TRBV6-5 and TRBJ1-1; TRBD1 matches 12 bases. Germline V CDR1 and CDR2: MNHEY, SVGAGI. The junction had 8 bases not matched to a gene; V was cut back by 5 bases and J by 10 bases. There are 14 residues in the CDR3. The CDR3 DNA is TGTGCCAGCAGTCGAGGGACAGGGGGCAGTCGAGCTTTCTTT. This codes for CASSRGTGGSRAFF.

The V call is TRBV28, the J call TRBJ1-6; D unclear. Germline V gene data show CDR1 as MDHEN and CDR2 as SYDVKM. V lost 5 bases and J 4 bases, leaving 12 bases between the germline ends. CDR3 length: 15 amino acids. CDR3 DNA: TGTGCCAGCAGTCCCCTCGCGGGGTATAATTCACCCCTCCACTTT. As protein: CASSPLAGYNSPLHF.

The chain is built from TRBV10-3 and TRBJ1-4, with 7 bases identical to TRBD1. Trimming cost V 10 bases and J 7 bases; bases outside gene matches: 9. The CDR3 is made up of 13 amino acids. From germline, CDR1 is ENHRY and CDR2 SYGVKD. CDR3 sequence: CASVDRAGEKLFF. Written as DNA, the CDR3 is TGTGCCAGTGTCGACAGGGCGGGTGAAAAACTGTTTTTT.

V is TRBV28 and J is TRBJ2-1; D not certain. Looked up from germline, CDR1 is MDHEN and CDR2 is SYDVKM. The CDR3 contains 13 residues. Trimming took 3 bases from V and 2 from J, leaving 5 bases between them. DNA of the CDR3: TGTGCCAGCAGTTTCTTAGCCTACAATGAGCAGTTCTTC. This gives the protein CASSFLAYNEQFF.